The next 15 T cell receptor beta chains were all read from a single sample in a study of cytomegalovirus exposure and HLA in healthy donors. The PCR ran on 60 Vbeta and 13 Jbeta primers. TCRdb keeps only in-frame clones here, not all; method: immunoSEQ multiplex PCR. The sample consists of 130,000 to 150,000 clones, around 84% of them appearing once. Material for sequencing was PBMCs. These TCRs come from a man aged 40-55 years in good health and CMV-seropositive.

A note on this clone: The same CDR3 also results from other DNA sequences found in this sample. This rearrangement joins TRBV6-5 to TRBJ1-5, with 10 bases aligning to TRBD1. With V trimmed by 5 bases and J by 4 bases, 5 bases remained unmatched. Germline CDR1 MNHEY, CDR2 SVGAGI. CDR3 length equals 15 residues. The CDR3 sequence: CASSPDRGGNQPQHF. In DNA form, the CDR3 reads TGTGCCAGCAGTCCGGACAGGGGGGGGAATCAGCCCCAGCATTTT.

The CDR3 is CAWTVGTGRNTEAFF. CDR3 DNA sequence: TGTGCCTGGACCGTGGGGACAGGGAGGAACACTGAAGCTTTCTTT. V and J are TRBV30 and TRBJ1-1, with 9 positions matching TRBD1. The V gene end was trimmed by 4 bases and the J gene end by 1 base; junction bases not matched to a gene: 7. CDR3 length equals 15 residues. CDR1 GTSNPN and CDR2 SVGIG come from the germline V gene (reference sequence).

The V and J genes are TRBV28 and TRBJ2-7; TRBD1 agrees at 11 bases. The J segment lost 5 bases and the V segment lost 5 bases, leaving 5 bases of the junction unmatched. The CDR3 consists of 14 residues. Germline V gene lookup returns CDR1 MDHEN and CDR2 SYDVKM. Here the CDR3 reads CASSRDRGFDEQYF. For the CDR3, the DNA is TGTGCCAGCAGTCGGGACAGGGGGTTCGACGAGCAGTACTTC.

This clone was seen a single time. V gene TRBV4-2 combines with J gene TRBJ1-5; 7 nucleotides line up with TRBD1. This CDR3 has 22 residues. J was trimmed by 7 bases and V by 3 bases; bases with no gene match: 30. Germline V CDR1 and CDR2: LGHNA, YNFKEQ. The CDR3 sequence: CASSQEGPGQHIGASLGQPQHF. In DNA form, the CDR3 reads TGTGCCAGCAGCCAGGAAGGACCGGGACAGCATATAGGGGCTTCTTTAGGGCAGCCCCAGCATTTT.

This clone was counted only a few times. V is TRBV5-4 and J is TRBJ2-1; 10 bases fit TRBD1. The CDR3 is 17 residues long. Germline CDR1 SGHNT, CDR2 YYREEE (reference sequence). The trim removed 4 bases at V and 0 bases at J, leaving 7 bases unmatched. The chain's CDR3 is CASSPGQGLSSYNEQFF. CDR3 bases: TGTGCCAGCAGCCCGGGACAGGGGTTAAGCTCCTACAATGAGCAGTTCTTC.

The chain is built from TRBV6-5 and TRBJ2-5; 9 nucleotides agree with TRBD1. This CDR3 comprises 14 residues. CDR1 is MNHEY, CDR2 SVGAGI, per germline. After removal of 4 bases from V and 5 bases from J, the junction contained 5 bases not matched to a gene. This CDR3 reads CASSSNRGRETQYF. The CDR3 DNA reads TGTGCCAGCAGTTCCAACAGGGGGCGCGAGACCCAGTACTTC.

This chain joins TRBV4-3 and TRBJ2-7; 12 bases line up with TRBD2. Germline-derived CDR1 and CDR2 are LGHNA and YSLEER. The length of the CDR3 is 16 residues. J was trimmed by 2 bases and V by 0 bases; bases with no gene match: 2. The DNA for the CDR3 is TGCGCCAGCAGCCAAGACGGACTAGCGGGAACCTACGAGCAGTACTTC. As protein: CASSQDGLAGTYEQYF.

The count of this clone is one. This sequence joins TRBV2 and TRBJ1-1, with TRBD1 as a possible D gene (5 bases). Trimming cost V 5 bases and J 1 base, with 11 bases left between them. Germline lookup yields CDR1 SNHLY and CDR2 FYNNEI. The CDR3 contains 14 residues. CDR3 DNA sequence: TGTGCCAGCAGTCGACAGCGGGGGAACACTGAAGCTTTCTTT. This codes for CASSRQRGNTEAFF.

This clone came up once. V usage is TRBV20-1 and J usage is TRBJ1-1; D is ambiguous. Germline V gives CDR1 DFQATT, CDR2 SNEGSKA (reference sequence). The CDR3 is 11 amino acids. The V gene lost 8 bases and the J gene lost 1 base, with 8 bases spanning the gap. The CDR3: CSIAPNTEAFF. DNA of the CDR3: TGCAGTATTGCGCCGAACACTGAAGCTTTCTTT.

The chain has TRBV9 and TRBJ2-3; 9 positions agree with TRBD1. V was clipped by 4 bases and J by 3 bases; unmatched bases: 12. Germline-derived CDR1 and CDR2 are SGDLS and YYNGEE. The CDR3 covers 17 residues. For the CDR3, the DNA is TGTGCCAGCAGCCCCGGACGCGGGACAGGGCGGACAGATACGCAGTATTTT. Protein product: CASSPGRGTGRTDTQYF.

This clone was seen only once. The chain links TRBV5-4 to TRBJ2-5; tentatively, D is TRBD1 (6 bases). The DNA end is a closer match to TRBJ2-7, so the J assignment may be wrong. The CDR3 is 14 amino acids. Germline V gene data show CDR1 as SGHNT and CDR2 as YYREEE (reference sequence). As DNA, the CDR3 is TGTGCCAGCAGCTTCATGGGACACGACTACGAGCAGTACTTC. Its translation: CASSFMGHDYEQYF.

The chain combines TRBV7-6 with TRBJ1-2; TRBD1 matches at 8 bases. The CDR3 contains 13 residues. Trimming cost V 4 bases and J 8 bases; bases outside gene matches: 6. Germline CDR1 is SGHVS and CDR2 is FNYEAQ. The CDR3 region is CASSSATGDGYTF. CDR3 sequence (DNA): TGTGCCAGCAGCTCAGCGACAGGGGACGGCTACACCTTC.

The rearrangement links TRBV29-1 to TRBJ2-5; 9 bases fit TRBD1. The CDR3 spans 15 residues. With 4 bases clipped from V and 0 bases from J, the junction kept 6 bases outside the gene matches. Germline V gene data show CDR1 as SQVTM and CDR2 as ANQGSEA. The CDR3 reads CSVGWDRVYQETQYF. CDR3 DNA: TGCAGCGTTGGATGGGACAGGGTTTACCAAGAGACCCAGTACTTC.

V and J are TRBV2 and TRBJ1-5, with D perhaps TRBD1 (5 bases). Germline V gives CDR1 SNHLY, CDR2 FYNNEI. V was cut by 2 bases and J by 2 bases, with 10 bases left in between. This CDR3 is built from 15 residues. The CDR3 loop is CASSEMGLRNQPQHF. CDR3 nucleotides: TGTGCCAGCAGTGAAATGGGACTTCGCAATCAGCCCCAGCATTTT.

The rearrangement uses TRBV15 and TRBJ1-1; 8 bases match TRBD1. Germline V CDR1 and CDR2: LNHNV, YYDKDF (reference sequence). The CDR3 is 16 residues long. V shed 5 bases, J shed 0 bases, and the junction held 8 bases outside the gene matches. The chain's CDR3 is CATSPRTGLLNTEAFF. Written as DNA, the CDR3 is TGTGCCACCAGCCCCCGGACAGGGCTATTGAACACTGAAGCTTTCTTT.